Following are 13 T cell receptor beta chains from one sample sequenced in a study of T cell repertoires in cytomegalovirus infection. Via MiXCR, TCRdb re-called the reads, giving one row per CDR3 protein. The sample gives 450,000 to 600,000 distinct CDR3 sequences, under 45% of which show up once; roughly two fifths is in the top ten. These TCRs are of unknown antigen specificity. Sequenced material: cultured PBMCs, taken from culture after CMV antigen stimulation. The receptors shown here come from a human donor in good health (CMV status not recorded). Some clones in this sample may be carry-over from other donors' samples.

This clonotype was picked up one time. The rearrangement joins TRBV6-8 to TRBJ2-3; no definite D call. V lost 0 bases and J 3 bases, leaving 10 bases between the germline ends. The CDR3 is 15 amino acids. Germline V lookup: CDR1 MNHGY, CDR2 SAAAGT. The DNA of the CDR3 is TGTGCCAGCAGTTACTCTCGTAGACGGACAGATACGCAGTATTTT. It yields the protein CASSYSRRRTDTQYF.

The rearrangement joins TRBV6-2 or TRBV6-3 to TRBJ2-7, with 10 bases fitting TRBD1. The CDR3 spans 14 residues. Looked up from germline, CDR1 is MNHEY and CDR2 is SVGEGT. The V segment lost 7 bases and the J segment 6 bases; nucleotides outside the gene matches: 9. CDR3 residues: CASTLDRGRSEQYF. For the CDR3, the DNA is TGTGCCAGCACCTTAGACAGGGGGCGAAGCGAGCAGTACTTC.

The genes are TRBV18 and TRBJ1-1; D gene uncertain. Germline-derived CDR1 and CDR2 are KGHSH and LQKENI. The CDR3 runs 12 residues. Between the trimmed V and J ends, which lost 3 bases and 5 bases, there was a span of 7 bases. In nucleotides, the CDR3 is TGTGCCAGCTCACCTTCTCGAACTGAAGCTTTCTTT. Its protein is CASSPSRTEAFF.

The table lists this clonotype with a few counts. V gene TRBV7-2 combines with J gene TRBJ2-2; D not certain. This CDR3 spans 15 amino acids. With 6 bases removed from V and 4 bases from J, the gap between germline ends came to 15 bases. CDR1 is SGHTA and CDR2 is FQGNSA in the germline V gene. CDR3 in DNA: TGTGCCAGCAGTACGTACCGGGCCTCCACCGGGGAGCTGTTTTTT. Translated, it gives CASSTYRASTGELFF.

This clonotype has a handful of counts. The chain combines TRBV6-6 with TRBJ2-1; D not certain. CDR3 length: 16 amino acids. CDR1 is MNHNY and CDR2 is SVGAGI in the germline V gene (reference sequence). V was cut by 5 bases and J by 0 bases, with 14 bases left in between. The CDR3: CASSPRKASSYNEQFF. DNA for the CDR3: TGTGCCAGCAGTCCCCGGAAGGCCTCCTCCTACAATGAGCAGTTCTTC.

The table lists this clonotype with many counts. The chain carries TRBV7-2 and TRBJ2-5, with 13 nucleotides matching TRBD2. V lost 4 bases and J lost 2; bases outside the gene matches: 1. The CDR3 length is 15 residues. Germline CDR1 is SGHTA and CDR2 is FQGNSA. CDR3 region: CASSSGLAGQETQYF. The CDR3 nucleotides are TGTGCCAGCAGCTCGGGACTAGCGGGGCAAGAGACCCAGTACTTC.

The chain has TRBV7-2 and TRBJ2-2; 8 bases match TRBD1. The V and J ends lost 5 bases and 4 bases, in that order; junction bases with no gene match: 9. The CDR3 is made up of 16 amino acids. CDR1 and CDR2 from the germline V gene are SGHTA and FQGNSA. For the CDR3, the DNA is TGTGCCAGCAGCCCTACCGGGACAGGACCCACCGGGGAGCTGTTTTTT. This translates into CASSPTGTGPTGELFF.

This clonotype was seen a few times. The chain employs TRBV7-2 and TRBJ2-2; 8 positions match TRBD2. With V trimmed by 5 bases and J by 5 bases, 4 bases remained unmatched. Germline assignment: CDR1 SGHTA and CDR2 FQGNSA. This CDR3 spans 14 amino acids. CDR3 residues: CASSPTGGTGELFF. The CDR3 DNA is TGTGCCAGCAGCCCCACGGGGGGGACCGGGGAGCTGTTTTTT.

The rearrangement uses TRBV6-2 or TRBV6-3 and TRBJ2-1; no clear D. The germline V and J ends were trimmed by 0 bases and 4 bases, with 7 bases remaining between them. The length of the CDR3 is 14 residues. Germline V gives CDR1 MNHEY, CDR2 SVGEGT. This CDR3 reads CASSYSWQYNEQFF. The CDR3 DNA is TGTGCCAGCAGTTACTCGTGGCAGTACAATGAGCAGTTCTTC.

The chain combines TRBV7-9 with TRBJ1-4, with 10 positions matching TRBD1. The V segment lost 6 bases and the J segment 6 bases; nucleotides outside the gene matches: 4. Germline V gives CDR1 SEHNR, CDR2 FQNEAQ (reference sequence). This CDR3 spans 14 amino acids. The chain's CDR3 is CASSDRGPDEKLFF. Written as DNA, the CDR3 is TGTGCCAGCAGTGACAGGGGGCCCGATGAAAAACTGTTTTTT. Full variable domain (remainder filled in from reference TRBV7-9 and TRBJ1-4): DTGVSQNPRHKITKRGQNVTFRCDPISEHNRLYWYRQTLGQGPEFLTYFQNEAQLEKSRLLSDRFSAERPKGSFSTLEIQRTEQGDSAMYLCASSDRGPDEKLFFGSGTQLSVL.

A single count supports this clonotype. The chain is built from TRBV6-8 and TRBJ1-4; possibly TRBD1 for D (5 bases). Germline V gives CDR1 MNHGY, CDR2 SAAAGT. The CDR3 has 15 amino acids. V was pared by 6 bases and J by 8 bases, with 19 bases between. This CDR3 reads CASSRGWDSGEKLFF. The CDR3 DNA follows: TGTGCCAGCAGCCGAGGGTGGGACTCGGGCGAAAAACTGTTTTTT.

The chain employs TRBV6-1 and TRBJ2-7; weak D call: TRBD1 (6 bases). The germline V gene encodes CDR1 MNHNS and CDR2 SASEGT. The CDR3 contains 13 residues. The V gene lost 4 bases and the J gene lost 2 bases, with 9 bases spanning the gap. CDR3 sequence (DNA): TGTGCCAGCAGTGGACGACAGGCCTACGAGCAGTACTTC. Encoded protein: CASSGRQAYEQYF.

This rearrangement joins TRBV7-2 to TRBJ2-1; tentatively, D is TRBD2 (7 bases). The V end lost 5 bases, the J end lost 0 bases, and 14 bases lay between the germline ends. This CDR3 has 16 amino acids. The germline gives CDR1 SGHTA, CDR2 FQGNSA. The CDR3 DNA is TGTGCCAGCAGCCCTAGTAGGGGGGGCTCCTACAATGAGCAGTTCTTC. Protein sequence: CASSPSRGGSYNEQFF.